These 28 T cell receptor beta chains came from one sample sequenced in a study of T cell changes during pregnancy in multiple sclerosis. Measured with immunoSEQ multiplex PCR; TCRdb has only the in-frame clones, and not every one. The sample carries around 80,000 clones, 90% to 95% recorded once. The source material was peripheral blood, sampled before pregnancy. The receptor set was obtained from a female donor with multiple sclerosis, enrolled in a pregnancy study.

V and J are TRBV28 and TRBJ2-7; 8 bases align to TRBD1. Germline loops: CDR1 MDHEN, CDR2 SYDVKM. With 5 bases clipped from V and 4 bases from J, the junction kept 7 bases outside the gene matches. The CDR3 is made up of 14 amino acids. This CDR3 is CASSPGTGAYEQYF. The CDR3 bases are TGTGCCAGCAGTCCCGGGACAGGTGCTTACGAGCAGTACTTC.

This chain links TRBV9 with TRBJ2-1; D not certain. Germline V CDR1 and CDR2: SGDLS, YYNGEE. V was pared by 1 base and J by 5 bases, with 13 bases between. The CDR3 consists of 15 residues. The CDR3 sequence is CASSVSPRTHNEQFF. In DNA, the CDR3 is TGTGCCAGCAGCGTAAGTCCTAGAACTCACAATGAGCAGTTCTTC.

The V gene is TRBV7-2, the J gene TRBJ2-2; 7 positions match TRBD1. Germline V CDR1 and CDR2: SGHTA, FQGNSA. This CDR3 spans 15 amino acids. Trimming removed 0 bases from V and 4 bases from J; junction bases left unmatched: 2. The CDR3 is CASSLARGPTGELFF. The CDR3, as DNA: TGTGCCAGCAGCTTAGCGAGGGGGCCCACCGGGGAGCTGTTTTTT.

The CDR3: CATSRDGTDYGYTF. The CDR3 DNA sequence: TGTGCCACCAGCAGAGACGGGACAGACTATGGCTACACCTTC. The V call is TRBV15, the J call TRBJ1-2, with 7 bases fitting TRBD1. The CDR3 extends over 14 amino acids. Trimming took 0 bases from V and 3 from J; bases not matched to a gene: 1. CDR1 and CDR2 from the germline V gene are LNHNV and YYDKDF (reference sequence).

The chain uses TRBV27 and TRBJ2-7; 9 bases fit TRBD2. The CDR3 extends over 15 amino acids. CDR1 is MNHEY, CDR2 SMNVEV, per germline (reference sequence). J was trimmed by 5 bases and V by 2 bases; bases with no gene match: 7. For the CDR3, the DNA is TGTGCCAGCAGTTTAAGGGCGGGGGGGGTGGACGAGCAGTACTTC. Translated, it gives CASSLRAGGVDEQYF.

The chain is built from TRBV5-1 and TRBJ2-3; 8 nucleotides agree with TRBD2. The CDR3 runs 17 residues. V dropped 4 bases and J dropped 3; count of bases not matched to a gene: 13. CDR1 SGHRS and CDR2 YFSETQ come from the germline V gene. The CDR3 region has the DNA TGCGCCAGCAGCCCCTTGTCGGGAGGGCCAAAGACAGATACGCAGTATTTT. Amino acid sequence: CASSPLSGGPKTDTQYF.

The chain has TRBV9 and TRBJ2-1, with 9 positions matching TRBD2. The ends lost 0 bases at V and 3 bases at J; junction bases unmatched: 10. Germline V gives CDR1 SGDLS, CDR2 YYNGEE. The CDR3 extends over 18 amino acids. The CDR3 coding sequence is TGTGCCAGCAGCGTAGATCTTGGGCTAGCGGGATTCTACAATGAGCAGTTCTTC. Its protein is CASSVDLGLAGFYNEQFF.

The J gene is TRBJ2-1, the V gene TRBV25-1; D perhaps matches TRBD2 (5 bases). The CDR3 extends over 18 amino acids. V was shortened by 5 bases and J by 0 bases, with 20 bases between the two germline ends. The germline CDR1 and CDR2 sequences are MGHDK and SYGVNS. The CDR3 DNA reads TGTGCCAGCAGTTTAGTAGTGACTACCTCTGGCTCCTACAATGAGCAGTTCTTC. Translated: CASSLVVTTSGSYNEQFF.

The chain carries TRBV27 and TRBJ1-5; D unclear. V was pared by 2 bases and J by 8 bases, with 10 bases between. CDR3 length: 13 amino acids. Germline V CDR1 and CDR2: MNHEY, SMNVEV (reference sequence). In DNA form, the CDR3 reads TGTGCCAGCAGTTTAAGTAGAGGAGAGCCCCAGCATTTT. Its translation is CASSLSRGEPQHF.

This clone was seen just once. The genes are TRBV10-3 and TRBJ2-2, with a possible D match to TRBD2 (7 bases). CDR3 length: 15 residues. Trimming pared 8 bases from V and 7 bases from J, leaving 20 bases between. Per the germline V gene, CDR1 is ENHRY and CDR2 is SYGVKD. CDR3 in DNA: TGTGCCATCGCGACAAGGGGGGGGCAAATCGGGGAGCTGTTTTTT. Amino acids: CAIATRGGQIGELFF.

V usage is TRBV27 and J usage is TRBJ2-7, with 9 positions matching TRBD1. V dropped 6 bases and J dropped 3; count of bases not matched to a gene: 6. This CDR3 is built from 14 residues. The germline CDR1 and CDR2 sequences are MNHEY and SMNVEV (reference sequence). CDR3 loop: CASSWTGAVYEQYF. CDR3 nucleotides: TGTGCCAGCAGCTGGACAGGGGCAGTCTACGAGCAGTACTTC.

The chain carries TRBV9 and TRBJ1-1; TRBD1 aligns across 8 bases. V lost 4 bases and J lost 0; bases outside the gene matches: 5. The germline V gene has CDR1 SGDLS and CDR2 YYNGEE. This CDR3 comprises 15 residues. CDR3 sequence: CASSPRTGMNTEAFF. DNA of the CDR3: TGTGCCAGCAGCCCTCGGACAGGGATGAACACTGAAGCTTTCTTT.

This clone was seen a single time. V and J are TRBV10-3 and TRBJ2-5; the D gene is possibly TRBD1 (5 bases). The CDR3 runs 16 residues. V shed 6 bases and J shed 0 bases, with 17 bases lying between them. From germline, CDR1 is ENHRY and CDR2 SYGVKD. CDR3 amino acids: CAISPLGPSYQETQYF. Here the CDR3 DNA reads TGTGCCATCAGCCCCTTGGGGCCCTCGTACCAAGAGACCCAGTACTTC.

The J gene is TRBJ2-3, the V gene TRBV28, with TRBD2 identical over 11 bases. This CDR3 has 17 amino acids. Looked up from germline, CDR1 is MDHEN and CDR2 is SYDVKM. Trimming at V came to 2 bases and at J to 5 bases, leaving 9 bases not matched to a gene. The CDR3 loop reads CASSLGTSGRMLDTQYF. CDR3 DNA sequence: TGTGCCAGCAGTTTAGGTACTAGCGGGAGAATGCTAGATACGCAGTATTTT.

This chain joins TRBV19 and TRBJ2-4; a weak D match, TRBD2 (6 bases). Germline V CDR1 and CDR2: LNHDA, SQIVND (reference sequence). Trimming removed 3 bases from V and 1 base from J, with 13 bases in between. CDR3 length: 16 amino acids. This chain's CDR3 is CASSILGTGAKNIQYF. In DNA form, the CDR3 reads TGTGCCAGTAGTATTCTCGGGACTGGGGCCAAAAACATTCAGTACTTC. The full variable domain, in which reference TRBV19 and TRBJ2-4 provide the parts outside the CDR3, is DGGITQSPKYLFRKEGQNVTLSCEQNLNHDAMYWYRQDPGQGLRLIYYSQIVNDFQKGDIAEGYSVSREKKESFPLTVTSAQKNPTAFYLCASSILGTGAKNIQYFGAGTRLSVL.

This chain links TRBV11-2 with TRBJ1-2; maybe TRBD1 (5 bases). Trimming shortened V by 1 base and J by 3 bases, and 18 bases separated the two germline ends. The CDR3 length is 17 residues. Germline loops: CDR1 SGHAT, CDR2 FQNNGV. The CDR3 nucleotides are TGTGCCAGCAGCTTAGGGGGCTGGGAGGAGTCAGACTATGGCTACACCTTC. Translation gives CASSLGGWEESDYGYTF.

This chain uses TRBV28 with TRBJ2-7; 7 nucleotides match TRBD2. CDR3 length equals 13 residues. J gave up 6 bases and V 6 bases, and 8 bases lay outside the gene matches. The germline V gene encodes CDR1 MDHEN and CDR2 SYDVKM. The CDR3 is CASRLAGDVEQYF. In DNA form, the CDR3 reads TGTGCCAGCAGGTTGGCGGGAGACGTCGAGCAGTACTTC.

CDR3 coding DNA: TGTGCCGGTGGTACAGGGGCCGGGGAGCTGTTTTTT. It specifies CAGGTGAGELFF. This chain uses TRBV19 with TRBJ2-2, with 7 bases that match TRBD1. CDR1 is LNHDA, CDR2 SQIVND, per germline (reference sequence). This CDR3 is 12 amino acids long. J gave up 6 bases and V 11 bases, and 6 bases lay outside the gene matches.

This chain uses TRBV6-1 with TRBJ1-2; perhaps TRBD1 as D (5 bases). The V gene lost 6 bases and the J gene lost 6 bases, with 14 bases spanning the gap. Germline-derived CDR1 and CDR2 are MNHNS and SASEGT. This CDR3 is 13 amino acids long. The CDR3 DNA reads TGTGCCAGCAGCTCAGGGTTCTTGGATGGCTACACCTTC. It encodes CASSSGFLDGYTF.

The CDR3 coding sequence is TGTGCCAGCAGCCCCTACCAAGAGACCCAGTACTTC. Translated, it gives CASSPYQETQYF. This chain connects TRBV7-8 to TRBJ2-5; unclear D gene. From germline, CDR1 is SGHVS and CDR2 FQNEAQ. Trimming took 5 bases from V and 0 from J, leaving 4 bases between them. This CDR3 contains 12 residues.

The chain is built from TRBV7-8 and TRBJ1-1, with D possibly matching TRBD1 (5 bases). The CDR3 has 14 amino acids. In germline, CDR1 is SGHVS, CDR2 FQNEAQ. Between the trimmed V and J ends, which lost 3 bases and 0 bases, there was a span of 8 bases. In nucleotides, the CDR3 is TGTGCCAGCAGCTTGGGACTCTTGAACACTGAAGCTTTCTTT. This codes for CASSLGLLNTEAFF.

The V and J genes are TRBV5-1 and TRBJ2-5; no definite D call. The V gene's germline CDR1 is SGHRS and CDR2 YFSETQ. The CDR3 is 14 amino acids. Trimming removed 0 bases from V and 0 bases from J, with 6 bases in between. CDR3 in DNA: TGCGCCAGCAGCTTGGGGTCAGACCAAGAGACCCAGTACTTC. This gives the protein CASSLGSDQETQYF.

CDR3 sequence reads: CASRETGRLYSNQPQHF. The CDR3 nucleotides are TGTGCCAGCAGAGAGACAGGGAGGCTATATAGCAATCAGCCCCAGCATTTT. This rearrangement joins TRBV2 to TRBJ1-5; 7 bases align to TRBD1. V shed 6 bases and J 0 bases; nucleotides not matched to a gene: 11. Germline CDR1 is SNHLY and CDR2 is FYNNEI. This CDR3 comprises 17 residues.

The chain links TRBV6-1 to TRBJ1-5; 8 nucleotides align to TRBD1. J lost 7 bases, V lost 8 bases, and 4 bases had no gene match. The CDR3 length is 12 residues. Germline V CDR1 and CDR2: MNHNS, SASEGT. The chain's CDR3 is CASSGGRQPQHF. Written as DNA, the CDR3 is TGTGCCAGCTCAGGGGGCCGGCAGCCCCAGCATTTT.

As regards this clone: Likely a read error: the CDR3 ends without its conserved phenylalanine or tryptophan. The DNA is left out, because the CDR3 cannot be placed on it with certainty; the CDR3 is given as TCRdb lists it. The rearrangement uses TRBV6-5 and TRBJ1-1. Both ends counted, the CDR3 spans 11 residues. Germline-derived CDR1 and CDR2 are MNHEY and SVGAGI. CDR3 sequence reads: CASSNGRGTVL.

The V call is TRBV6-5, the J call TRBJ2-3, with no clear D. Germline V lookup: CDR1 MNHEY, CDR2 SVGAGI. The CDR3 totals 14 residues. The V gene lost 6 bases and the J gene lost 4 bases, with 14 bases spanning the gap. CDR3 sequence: CASSYFSFSDTQYF. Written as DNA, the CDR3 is TGTGCCAGCAGCTATTTTAGTTTCTCAGATACGCAGTATTTT.

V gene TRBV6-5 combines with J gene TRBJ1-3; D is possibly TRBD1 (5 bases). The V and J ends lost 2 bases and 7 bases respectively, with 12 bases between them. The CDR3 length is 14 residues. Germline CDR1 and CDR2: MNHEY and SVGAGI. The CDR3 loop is CASSYGSGRNTIYF. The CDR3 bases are TGTGCCAGCAGTTACGGGTCAGGGAGGAACACCATATATTTT.

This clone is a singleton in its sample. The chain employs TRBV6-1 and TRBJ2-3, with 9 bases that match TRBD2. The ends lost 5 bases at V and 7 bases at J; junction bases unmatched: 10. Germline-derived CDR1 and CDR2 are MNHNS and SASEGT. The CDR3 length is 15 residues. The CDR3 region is CASSSREGRGNTQYF. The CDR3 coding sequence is TGTGCCAGCAGTTCGCGGGAGGGCCGAGGGAATACGCAGTATTTT.